This T cell receptor (beta chain) is drawn from a study of cytomegalovirus exposure and HLA in healthy donors. There are 15 residues in the CDR3. The V and J ends lost 1 base and 4 bases respectively, with 14 bases between them. Germline V gene lookup returns CDR1 SGHDT and CDR2 YYEEEE. A multiplex PCR was run with 60 Vbeta primers and 13 Jbeta primers. Here immunoSEQ multiplex PCR was the method, and the copy in TCRdb shows in-frame clones only, minus some. The data hold approximately 150,000 clones, with roughly 72% observed a single time. The sequenced sample consisted of PBMCs. V usage is TRBV5-6 and J usage is TRBJ1-2; tentatively, D is TRBD1 (5 bases). The TCR comes from a man aged 35 to 55 in good health and CMV-seronegative. DNA of the CDR3: TGTGCCAGCAGCTTGTCACCCAGGGATTTCTATGGCTACACCTTC. It yields the protein CASSLSPRDFYGYTF.